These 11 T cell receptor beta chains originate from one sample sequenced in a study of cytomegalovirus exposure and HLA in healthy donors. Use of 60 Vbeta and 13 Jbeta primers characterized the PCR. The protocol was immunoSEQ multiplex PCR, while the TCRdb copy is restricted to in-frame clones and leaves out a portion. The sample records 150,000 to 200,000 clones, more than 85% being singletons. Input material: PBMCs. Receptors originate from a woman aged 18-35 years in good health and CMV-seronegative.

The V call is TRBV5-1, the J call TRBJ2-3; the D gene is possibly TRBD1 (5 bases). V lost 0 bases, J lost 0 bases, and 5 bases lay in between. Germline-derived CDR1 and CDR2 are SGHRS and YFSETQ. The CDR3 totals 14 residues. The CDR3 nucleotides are TGCGCCAGCAGCTTGGAGGGGAGCACAGATACGCAGTATTTT. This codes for CASSLEGSTDTQYF.

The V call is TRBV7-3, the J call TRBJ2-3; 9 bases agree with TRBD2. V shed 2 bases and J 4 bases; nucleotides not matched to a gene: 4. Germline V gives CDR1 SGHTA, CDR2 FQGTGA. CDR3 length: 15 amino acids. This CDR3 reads CASSLAGGPADTQYF. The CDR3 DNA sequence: TGTGCCAGCAGCTTAGCGGGAGGGCCGGCAGATACGCAGTATTTT.

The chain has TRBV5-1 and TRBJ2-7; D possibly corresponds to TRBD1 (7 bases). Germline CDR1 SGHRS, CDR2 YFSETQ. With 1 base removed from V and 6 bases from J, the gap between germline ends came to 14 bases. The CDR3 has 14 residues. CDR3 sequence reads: CASSLSGGYGEQYF. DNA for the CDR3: TGCGCCAGCAGCTTGTCAGGGGGGTACGGCGAGCAGTACTTC.

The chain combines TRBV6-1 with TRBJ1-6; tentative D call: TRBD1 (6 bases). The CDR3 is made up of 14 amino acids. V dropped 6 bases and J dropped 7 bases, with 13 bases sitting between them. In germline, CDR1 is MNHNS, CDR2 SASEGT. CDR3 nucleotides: TGTGCCAGCAGGAGACAGGTCGAAAATTCACCCCTCCACTTT. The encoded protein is CASRRQVENSPLHF.

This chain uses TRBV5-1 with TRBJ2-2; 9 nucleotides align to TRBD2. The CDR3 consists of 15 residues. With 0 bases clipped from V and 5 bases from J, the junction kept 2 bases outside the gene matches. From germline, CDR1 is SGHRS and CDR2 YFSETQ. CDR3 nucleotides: TGCGCCAGCAGCTTGGTAGCGGGAGTTACCGGGGAGCTGTTTTTT. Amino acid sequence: CASSLVAGVTGELFF.

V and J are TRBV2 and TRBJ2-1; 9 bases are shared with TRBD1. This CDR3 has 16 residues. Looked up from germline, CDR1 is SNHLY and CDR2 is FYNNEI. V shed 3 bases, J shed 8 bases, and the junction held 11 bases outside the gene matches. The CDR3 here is CASSDLGQGKRDEQFF. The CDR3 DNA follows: TGTGCCAGCAGTGATCTGGGACAGGGTAAAAGGGATGAGCAGTTCTTC.

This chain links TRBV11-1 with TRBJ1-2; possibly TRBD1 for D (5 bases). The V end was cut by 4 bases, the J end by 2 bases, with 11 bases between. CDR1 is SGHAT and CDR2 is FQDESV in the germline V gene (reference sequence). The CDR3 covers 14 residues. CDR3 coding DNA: TGTGCCAGCAGCTCCCGGACACTCAACTATGGCTACACCTTC. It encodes CASSSRTLNYGYTF. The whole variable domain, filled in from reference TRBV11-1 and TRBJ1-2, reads EAEVAQSPRYKITEKSQAVAFWCDPISGHATLYWYRQILGQGPELLVQFQDESVVDDSQLPKDRFSAERLKGVDSTLKIQPAELGDSAMYLCASSSRTLNYGYTFGSGTRLTVV.

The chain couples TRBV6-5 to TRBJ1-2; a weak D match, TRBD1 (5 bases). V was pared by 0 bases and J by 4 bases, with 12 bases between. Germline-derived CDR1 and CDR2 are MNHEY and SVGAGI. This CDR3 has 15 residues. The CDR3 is CASSYSGGEFYGYTF. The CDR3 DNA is TGTGCCAGCAGTTACTCGGGAGGGGAGTTCTATGGCTACACCTTC.

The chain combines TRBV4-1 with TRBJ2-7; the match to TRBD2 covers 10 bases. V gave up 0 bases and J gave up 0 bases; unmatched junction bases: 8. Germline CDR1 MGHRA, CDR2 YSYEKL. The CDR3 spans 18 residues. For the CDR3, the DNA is TGCGCCAGCAGCCAAGACGCTAGCGGGAGTTGGAGCTCCTACGAGCAGTACTTC. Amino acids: CASSQDASGSWSSYEQYF.

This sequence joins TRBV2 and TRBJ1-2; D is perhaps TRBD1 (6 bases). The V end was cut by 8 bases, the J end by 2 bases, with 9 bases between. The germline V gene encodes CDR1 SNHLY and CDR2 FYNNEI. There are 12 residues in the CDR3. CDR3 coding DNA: TGTGCCAGCGCCACAGGGAACTATGGCTACACCTTC. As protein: CASATGNYGYTF.

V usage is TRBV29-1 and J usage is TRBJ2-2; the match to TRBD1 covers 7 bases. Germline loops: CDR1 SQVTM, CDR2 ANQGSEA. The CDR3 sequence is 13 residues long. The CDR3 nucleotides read TGCAGTGAAAGGGCAGGGGGTACCGGGGAGCTGTTTTTT. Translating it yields CSERAGGTGELFF.